These T cell receptor beta chains were read from a single sample in a study of technical replicates of blood from several donors. Libraries were prepared by immunoSEQ multiplex PCR; TCRdb keeps only in-frame clonotypes and omits some of them. The repertoire includes fewer than 90,000 clones, just under 95% of them detected once, and more than 0.2% sits in the top ten. Sample: T cells isolated from PBMCs. All receptors come from a human donor in good health. The CDR3 runs from the conserved cysteine through the conserved F or W. A D gene is named only where the DNA matches it firmly. Clone size, where shown, is once, few, many, or a class for clones that have expanded.

>NA|TRBJ1-1|NA|TRBV5-8
CASNLAPGYAEAFF
TGTGCCAGCAACCTGGCCCCAGGTTATGCTGAAGCTTTCTTT
>NA|TRBJ1-3|NA|TRBV6-5
CASSYSSGAGNTIYF
TGTGCCAGCAGTTACTCGAGTGGTGCTGGAAACACCATATATTTT
>NA|TRBJ2-7|NA|TRBV19
CASSIASSSYEQYF
TGTGCCAGTAGTATAGCCAGTTCCTCCTACGAGCAGTACTTC
>NA|TRBJ2-1|NA|TRBV5-1
CASSLVQSYNEQFF
TGCGCCAGCAGCTTGGTGCAGTCCTACAATGAGCAGTTCTTC
>once|TRBJ2-7|TRBD2|TRBV6-1
CASSDGRGAYEQYF
TGTGCCAGCAGTGACGGACGGGGGGCCTACGAGCAGTACTTC
>once|TRBJ1-5|NA|TRBV4-2
CASSPLQDNQPQHF
TGTGCCAGCAGCCCACTTCAGGACAATCAGCCCCAGCATTTT
>NA|TRBJ1-2|NA|TRBV29-1
CSVIAAGDGYTF
TGCAGCGTTATAGCGGCCGGCGATGGCTACACCTTC
>NA|TRBJ2-5|NA|TRBV5-4
CASSFPGRQETQYF
TGTGCCAGCAGCTTCCCTGGTCGGCAAGAGACCCAGTACTTC
>NA|TRBJ1-1|TRBD1|TRBV27
CASSFGTGSVRGTEAFF
TGTGCCAGCAGTTTCGGGACAGGGTCCGTGAGGGGCACTGAAGCTTTCTTT
>NA|TRBJ1-1|NA|TRBV6-5
CASSPYSGRTEAFF
TGTGCCAGCAGCCCATACTCCGGTCGGACTGAAGCTTTCTTT
>NA|TRBJ2-7|NA|TRBV13
CASSLGRAPYEQYF
TGTGCCAGCAGCTTAGGCCGAGCGCCCTACGAGCAGTACTTC
>NA|TRBJ1-5|TRBD1|TRBV19
CASSTGQGRGQPQHF
TGTGCCAGTAGTACTGGACAGGGGCGAGGACAGCCCCAGCATTTT
>NA|TRBJ2-7|NA|TRBV2
CASMIYRRDWGSYEQYF
TGTGCCAGCATGATTTACAGGAGAGACTGGGGATCCTACGAGCAGTACTTC
>NA|TRBJ2-3|TRBD2|TRBV7-9
CASSQTSGTETDTQYF
TGTGCCAGCAGCCAAACAAGCGGGACGGAGACAGATACGCAGTATTTT
>NA|TRBJ2-4|NA|TRBV7-9
CASSPSYPRNIQYF
TGTGCCAGCAGCCCTTCCTATCCCCGAAACATTCAGTACTTC
>few|TRBJ2-2|TRBD2|TRBV2
CASSTGGPGELFF
TGTGCCAGCTCAACGGGAGGGCCCGGGGAGCTGTTTTTT
>NA|TRBJ1-4|NA|TRBV6-1
CASTGRGDLGEKLFF
TGTGCCAGCACGGGGAGAGGCGATCTTGGGGAAAAACTGTTTTTT
>few|TRBJ1-1|NA|TRBV29-1
CSVTGTKPNTEAFF
TGCAGCGTCACCGGGACAAAGCCAAACACTGAAGCTTTCTTT
>NA|TRBJ2-3|NA|TRBV7-9
CASSPQIDTQYF
TGTGCCAGCAGCCCGCAGATTGATACGCAGTATTTT
>NA|TRBJ2-2|TRBD1|TRBV18
CASSPGQLNTGELFF
TGTGCCAGCTCACCGGGACAGCTGAACACCGGGGAGCTGTTTTTT
>NA|TRBJ1-1|TRBD1|TRBV18
CASSYETGYTEAFF
TGTGCCAGCTCGTACGAGACAGGGTACACTGAAGCTTTCTTT
>NA|TRBJ2-1|NA|TRBV7-8
CASSLVLTRNWGDEQFF
TGTGCCAGCAGCTTAGTTTTAACGCGAAACTGGGGCGATGAGCAGTTCTTC
>NA|TRBJ2-4|TRBD1|TRBV5-4
CASSRQGPPVSGAKNIQYF
TGTGCCAGCAGCCGACAGGGCCCTCCAGTATCCGGAGCCAAAAACATTCAGTACTTC
>NA|TRBJ1-1|TRBD1|TRBV9
CASSAPPLIGTVGMNTEAFF
TGTGCCAGCAGCGCCCCGCCCCTCATCGGGACAGTTGGCATGAACACTGAAGCTTTCTTT
>once|TRBJ1-5|TRBD1|TRBV6-6
CASSWDSKDSNQPQHF
TGTGCCAGCAGTTGGGACAGCAAGGATAGCAATCAGCCCCAGCATTTT
>NA|TRBJ2-1|NA|TRBV21-1
CASSKPGGSYNEQFF
TGTGCCAGCAGCAAACCAGGTGGGTCCTACAATGAGCAGTTCTTC
>NA|TRBJ2-5|TRBD1|TRBV29-1
CSVFGTGGAVVVETQYF
TGCAGCGTCTTCGGGACAGGGGGCGCGGTTGTAGTAGAGACCCAGTACTTC
>NA|TRBJ2-1|TRBD2|TRBV27
CASSLYPSLAGVANEQFF
TGTGCCAGCAGTTTATACCCCTCCTTAGCGGGAGTAGCCAATGAGCAGTTCTTC
>NA|TRBJ2-1|TRBD2|TRBV11-3
CASSFGGGALDEQFF
TGTGCCAGCAGCTTTGGCGGGGGGGCCTTGGATGAGCAGTTCTTC
>NA|TRBJ2-4|TRBD1|TRBV5-1
CASSLVGQGASMDIQYF
TGCGCCAGCAGCTTGGTAGGGCAGGGGGCAAGTATGGACATTCAGTACTTC
>NA|TRBJ2-7|TRBD2|TRBV2
CASSEDYGGTSGRRRLWEQYF
TGTGCCAGCAGTGAAGACTATGGAGGGACTAGCGGGAGGCGACGTTTATGGGAGCAGTACTTC
>NA|TRBJ2-3|NA|TRBV7-9
CASSFRYGGTDTQYF
TGTGCCAGCAGCTTCAGGTACGGGGGCACAGATACGCAGTATTTT
>NA|TRBJ1-5|NA|TRBV19
CASSIGHFSNQPQHF
TGTGCCAGTAGTATCGGACACTTTAGCAATCAGCCCCAGCATTTT
>NA|TRBJ2-7|NA|TRBV7-2
CASSHFPRDEQYF
TGTGCCAGCAGCCACTTCCCCCGAGACGAGCAGTACTTC
>NA|TRBJ1-1|NA|TRBV6-5
CASSYSNRHRTDEAFF
TGTGCCAGCAGTTACTCGAATCGGCACAGGACCGATGAAGCTTTCTTT
>NA|TRBJ1-2|NA|TRBV28
CASTISTGPTLNYGYTF
TGTGCCAGCACCATATCAACAGGGCCGACTCTTAACTATGGCTACACCTTC
>NA|TRBJ2-1|TRBD2|TRBV5-1
CASSLERLASMTEQFF
TGCGCCAGCAGCTTGGAGAGACTAGCGTCGATGACCGAGCAGTTCTTC
>NA|TRBJ2-7|NA|TRBV7-9
CASSPTDWYEQYF
TGTGCCAGCAGCCCTACGGACTGGTACGAGCAGTACTTC
>NA|TRBJ1-2|TRBD1|TRBV7-9
CASSPDRDRIYGYTF
TGTGCCAGCAGCCCAGACAGGGATCGGATCTATGGCTACACCTTC
>NA|TRBJ1-1|NA|TRBV9
CASSPLTEAFF
TGTGCCAGCTCCCCCCTCACTGAAGCTTTCTTT
>NA|TRBJ2-1|NA|TRBV5-1
CASSLSASFYEQFF
TGCGCCAGCAGCTTGAGTGCTAGTTTCTATGAGCAGTTCTTC
>NA|TRBJ2-1|NA|TRBV10-3
CASRRGGVHNEQFF
TGTGCCTCAAGGAGAGGGGGTGTGCACAATGAGCAGTTCTTC
>NA|TRBJ1-1|NA|TRBV6-5
CASSYSTGMNTEAFF
TGTGCCAGCAGTTACTCGACGGGGATGAACACTGAAGCTTTCTTT
>NA|TRBJ2-2|NA|TRBV7-2
CASSLGDSRAGELFF
TGTGCCAGCAGCTTAGGAGACAGCCGGGCCGGGGAGCTGTTTTTT
>NA|TRBJ2-7|NA|TRBV7-6
CASSFTGSFYEQYF
TGTGCCAGCAGCTTCACAGGGTCCTTCTACGAGCAGTACTTC
>NA|TRBJ1-4|TRBD1|TRBV7-9
CASSLAPTGPGEKLFF
TGTGCCAGCAGCTTAGCCCCGACAGGGCCTGGGGAAAAACTGTTTTTT
>NA|TRBJ2-7|NA|TRBV18
CASSRREPYEQYF
TGTGCCAGCTCACGCAGGGAACCCTACGAGCAGTACTTC
>NA|TRBJ2-2|NA|TRBV11-3
CASSSSVTGFAGELFF
TGTGCCAGCAGCTCTTCCGTGACAGGTTTCGCCGGGGAGCTGTTTTTT
>NA|TRBJ2-7|NA|TRBV7-6
CASSPSQGIFVYEQYF
TGTGCCAGCAGCCCCTCCCAGGGGATTTTTGTCTACGAGCAGTACTTC
>once|TRBJ2-2|TRBD2|TRBV7-2
CASSSPLAGGLANTGELFF
TGTGCCAGCAGCTCCCCACTAGCGGGGGGGCTTGCGAACACCGGGGAGCTGTTTTTT
>NA|TRBJ2-3|TRBD2|TRBV6-1
CASSGVAGPSLGTDTQYF
TGTGCCAGCAGTGGAGTAGCGGGCCCCAGCCTAGGCACAGATACGCAGTATTTT
>NA|TRBJ2-1|NA|TRBV4-2
CASGRDGYNEQFF
TGTGCCAGCGGGCGGGACGGGTACAATGAGCAGTTCTTC
>NA|TRBJ2-7|TRBD2|TRBV29-1
CSVTGTSGTYEQYF
TGCAGCGTAACCGGGACTAGCGGTACCTACGAGCAGTACTTC
>NA|TRBJ2-7|NA|TRBV5-8
CASSSTGIYEQYF
TGTGCCAGCAGCTCGACAGGCATCTACGAGCAGTACTTC